This is a list of T cell receptor beta chains from one sample in a study of beta chain features in type 1 diabetes. Sequencing was performed with immunoSEQ multiplex PCR; in TCRdb, only in-frame clones are kept and a portion is missing. The sample shows a few hundred thousand clones, 24% of them seen only once. Sequenced: naive CD4+ T cells from blood. The receptor source for this set is a woman aged 30 to 39 with type 1 diabetes. Both conserved end residues are part of each CDR3. D genes are given only for firm matches. The size field is filled for only some rows; it gives once, few, many or a size class.

d_gene	v_gene	abundance	j_gene	CDR3aa	CDR3nt
.	TRBV29-1	few	TRBJ1-2	CSVTDRFSGYTF	TGCAGCGTTACTGACAGGTTTAGTGGCTACACCTTC
.	TRBV5-1	once	TRBJ2-1	CASSLDRVYNEQFF	TGCGCCAGCAGCTTGGACCGGGTCTACAATGAGCAGTTCTTC
TRBD1	TRBV4-2	few	TRBJ1-2	CASSRDRGGGYGYTF	TGTGCCAGCAGCCGAGACAGGGGTGGTGGATACGGCTACACCTTC
TRBD2	TRBV11-3	.	TRBJ2-7	CASSSASGTSGYYEQYF	TGTGCCAGCAGCTCGGCCTCCGGGACTAGCGGGTACTACGAGCAGTACTTC
.	TRBV28	few	TRBJ2-1	CASSFQRAAVDEQFF	TGTGCCAGCAGTTTCCAGAGGGCCGCTGTTGATGAGCAGTTCTTC
TRBD2	TRBV19	.	TRBJ2-1	CASNSLLAGTGMQFF	TGTGCCAGTAACAGTTTACTAGCGGGGACAGGAATGCAGTTCTTC
.	TRBV29-1	.	TRBJ2-2	CSVGLGGGRELFF	TGCAGCGTTGGATTGGGGGGTGGCCGGGAGCTGTTTTTT
TRBD1	TRBV7-8	few	TRBJ2-2	CASSLSRRTGENTGELFF	TGTGCCAGCAGCTTATCTCGTCGGACAGGAGAAAACACCGGGGAGCTGTTTTTT
.	TRBV4-1	few	TRBJ2-1	CASSQLGAYYNEQFF	TGCGCCAGCAGCCAACTGGGCGCCTACTACAATGAGCAGTTCTTC
.	TRBV28	.	TRBJ2-7	CASSRSGSYEQYF	TGTGCCAGCAGCCGTAGCGGTTCCTACGAGCAGTACTTC
.	TRBV30	.	TRBJ2-5	CAWSVLSQETQYF	TGTGCCTGGAGTGTCTTATCCCAAGAGACCCAGTACTTC
.	TRBV7-2	.	TRBJ1-1	CASSLQGSTEAFF	TGTGCCAGCAGCTTACAGGGTAGCACTGAAGCTTTCTTT
TRBD1	TRBV6-5	.	TRBJ1-1	CASSYSRDRGTEAFF	TGTGCCAGCAGTTACTCCAGGGACAGGGGGACTGAAGCTTTCTTT
.	TRBV30	few	TRBJ1-4	CACHGGSWEKLFF	TGTGCCTGCCATGGGGGGAGCTGGGAAAAACTGTTTTTT
.	TRBV29-1	.	TRBJ2-7	CSVAGAYEQYF	TGCAGCGTAGCGGGTGCCTACGAGCAGTACTTC
TRBD1	TRBV29-1	few	TRBJ2-1	CSAERQGPYNEQFF	TGCAGCGCGGAACGACAGGGACCCTACAATGAGCAGTTCTTC
TRBD1	TRBV5-6	few	TRBJ1-1	CASSSRTGPHTEAFF	TGTGCCAGCAGCTCCCGGACAGGCCCACACACTGAAGCTTTCTTT
.	TRBV7-8	.	TRBJ2-3	CASIPIKASTDTQYF	TGTGCCAGCATCCCTATTAAAGCTAGCACAGATACGCAGTATTTT
.	TRBV7-9	few	TRBJ2-7	CASSLQASYEQYF	TGTGCCAGCAGCTTACAGGCGTCCTACGAGCAGTACTTC
.	TRBV4-1	few	TRBJ2-5	CASSHPPQGQTQYF	TGCGCCAGCAGCCACCCCCCCCAGGGGCAGACCCAGTACTTC
.	TRBV15	few	TRBJ1-2	CATSRDRETGYTF	TGTGCCACCAGCAGAGACAGGGAAACTGGCTACACCTTC
.	TRBV5-1	.	TRBJ2-3	CASSLIPGDTQYF	TGCGCCAGCAGCTTGATTCCAGGGGATACGCAGTATTTT
TRBD2	TRBV11-2	.	TRBJ2-1	CASSLVVRTSQFF	TGTGCCAGCAGCTTAGTTGTACGGACTAGCCAGTTCTTC
.	TRBV29-1	.	TRBJ2-7	CSAATPSYEQYF	TGCAGCGCCGCGACACCATCCTACGAGCAGTACTTC
TRBD2	TRBV19	few	TRBJ2-1	CASKLAGAINNNEQFF	TGTGCCAGTAAACTAGCGGGCGCTATAAACAACAATGAGCAGTTCTTC